This TCR beta chain was recovered during a study of blood T cell repertoires in COVID-19. Across the study: The analysed material was cDNA or gDNA that came from T cells, B-cell-depleted T cells, or PBMCs.

Trimming removed 5 bases from V and 3 bases from J; junction bases left unmatched: 9. Germline CDR1 and CDR2: MNHEY and SMNVEV (reference sequence). This CDR3 has 15 amino acids. Data came from immunoSEQ multiplex PCR; TCRdb stores just in-frame clones and leaves some out. Of approximately 58,000 clones listed, 75% to 90% are singletons. The sample comprised peripheral blood. This sequence originates from a man aged 60-69 years with COVID-19, enrolled during active disease. The chain couples TRBV27 to TRBJ2-7; 8 bases are shared with TRBD1. CDR3 amino acids: CASSITTGTGYEQYF. The CDR3 coding sequence is TGTGCCAGCAGTATCACGACCGGGACAGGCTACGAGCAGTACTTC.